The present T cell receptor beta chain was sequenced within a study of cytomegalovirus exposure and HLA in healthy donors. Overall study results and limits: CMV serostatus was the sole immune exposure data available.

Unmatched junction bases numbered 8, after V lost 3 bases and J lost 4 bases. The CDR3 has 16 amino acids. Germline V gives CDR1 MGHDK, CDR2 SYGVNS. With 60 Vbeta and 13 Jbeta primers, the PCR was carried out. Libraries were prepared by immunoSEQ multiplex PCR; TCRdb keeps only in-frame clonotypes and omits some of them. The sample records roughly 34,000 clones, around 80% being singletons. For this clone: Its antigen is unidentified.

The clonotype originates from a young woman in good health and CMV-seronegative. Material: PBMCs. J is TRBJ2-5 and V is TRBV25-1, with 10 positions matching TRBD1. CDR3: CASSDQDRGQRETQYF. DNA of the CDR3: TGTGCCAGCAGTGATCAAGACAGGGGGCAGAGAGAGACCCAGTACTTC.